The present entry profiles one T cell receptor beta chain with its context. With 7 bases clipped from V and 1 base from J, the junction kept 3 bases outside the gene matches. This CDR3 is 13 amino acids long. Looked up from germline, CDR1 is PRHDT and CDR2 is FYEKMQ (reference sequence). This sample is part of a study of blood T cell repertoires in COVID-19. Study-wide background: From the United States, Italy and Spain came samples of acute and convalescent COVID-19. Sources were T cells, B-cell-depleted T cells, or PBMCs; the material itself was cDNA or gDNA.

Generated by immunoSEQ multiplex PCR, the TCRdb table keeps only in-frame clones and is missing some. The table lists about 190,000 clones, over 75% of them singletons. The receptor was isolated from a middle-aged man who had recovered from COVID-19. Sequencing was done on a sample of peripheral blood. This chain connects TRBV13 to TRBJ1-1; 7 bases match TRBD1. CDR3 sequence: CASTGQENTEAFF. CDR3 DNA: TGTGCCAGCACTGGACAGGAGAACACTGAAGCTTTCTTT.